The clone carrying this T cell receptor (beta chain) came up many times. What it binds is unknown. Germline V lookup: CDR1 KGHDR, CDR2 SFDVKD. There are 17 residues in the CDR3. V lost 4 bases and J 2 bases, leaving 17 bases between the germline ends. Thyroid ultrasound and orbital computed tomography, with clinical symptoms and serum thyroxine and TRAb, informed diagnoses. These data are taken from a study of T cells in Graves' hyperthyroidism and ophthalmopathy. Across the study: Peripheral blood was drawn at first diagnosis, prior to all treatment.

RNA transcripts were the template for amplifying TCR beta CDR3 regions. HTBI primers were the set used in a first-round RT-PCR of the TCR CDR3. TCRdb ran MiXCR on the multiplex PCR reads and lists one entry per CDR3 protein. The profile shows nearly 600,000 distinct CDR3 sequences, around 14% of them singletons. Study-wide results and limits: Using 13 V-J features, a model discriminated ophthalmopathy from stable hyperthyroidism. Most thyroid-expanded clonotypes above 0.001 were also found in blood.

The chain links TRBV24-1 to TRBJ2-1; D is unresolved. Sequences were obtained from blood. This receptor was identified in a woman aged 18-29 years with Graves' ophthalmopathy. CDR3 DNA: TGTGCCACCAGTGACGCAGTGCCAGGCCGAACCTACAATGAGCAGTTCTTC. It is translated as CATSDAVPGRTYNEQFF.